The next 11 T cell receptor beta chains were all read from a single sample in a study of response to subunit inactivated influenza vaccine. TCRdb called the RT-PCR reads again in MiXCR, with one record for every CDR3 protein. The sample has about 570,000 distinct CDR3 sequences, approximately 11% seen once; the top ten hold approximately 9.9%. The same specimen was also included in a second study, on T cells expressing NK-cell markers. This second study notes: cDNA encoding TCR beta was synthesized via 5'RACE template switching incorporating UMIs.

Sequencing was performed on PBMCs from blood, taken on the day of vaccination. These receptors all stem from a man in his forties or fifties who received an inactivated influenza vaccine.

In its sample, this clonotype was seen once. This may be a read error: a much more frequent sequence differs by one nucleotide. This rearrangement joins TRBV12-3 or TRBV12-4 to TRBJ2-3, with 7 nucleotides matching TRBD1. The CDR3 length is 17 residues. J gave up 2 bases and V 2 bases, and 10 bases lay outside the gene matches. This CDR3 is CASSLTPGTEVTDTQYF. The CDR3 DNA is TGTGCCAGCAGTTTAACGCCCGGGACAGAGGTCACAGATACGCAGTATTTT.

This chain joins TRBV18 and TRBJ2-3; D gene unclear. V lost 0 bases to trimming and J lost 4 bases, with 5 bases between them. In germline, CDR1 is KGHSH, CDR2 LQKENI. The length of the CDR3 is 13 residues. The CDR3 sequence is CASSPPIADTQYF. CDR3 DNA: TGTGCCAGCTCACCACCGATAGCAGATACGCAGTATTTT.

This clonotype was detected many times. The V gene is TRBV10-3, the J gene TRBJ2-1; 10 positions match TRBD2. J was trimmed by 7 bases and V by 4 bases; bases with no gene match: 7. This CDR3 spans 15 amino acids. Germline V lookup: CDR1 ENHRY, CDR2 SYGVKD. CDR3 residues: CAISAPSGRGNEQFF. The CDR3 region has the DNA TGTGCCATCAGTGCCCCTAGCGGGAGAGGAAATGAGCAGTTCTTC.

This clonotype was observed a few times. This chain connects TRBV5-6 to TRBJ2-5, with a possible D match to TRBD2 (5 bases). Germline lookup yields CDR1 SGHDT and CDR2 YYEEEE. The V end was cut by 0 bases, the J end by 1 base, with 10 bases between. This CDR3 spans 15 amino acids. CDR3 in amino acids: CASSLGGNTQETQYF. The CDR3 DNA reads as TGTGCCAGCAGCTTGGGAGGGAACACCCAAGAGACCCAGTACTTC.

This clonotype was seen repeatedly, ten times or more. V is TRBV7-2 and J is TRBJ2-2, with 11 bases matching TRBD1. From germline, CDR1 is SGHTA and CDR2 FQGNSA. The CDR3 runs 15 residues. J was trimmed by 4 bases and V by 4 bases; bases with no gene match: 2. In DNA, the CDR3 is TGTGCCAGCAGCTCTGGACAGGGGGCCACCGGGGAGCTGTTTTTT. Encoded protein: CASSSGQGATGELFF.

In nucleotides, the CDR3 is TGTGCCACCGGGTCGGGAGGGACCTCCTACAATGAGCAGTTCTTC. Its translation is CATGSGGTSYNEQFF. The rearrangement joins TRBV3-1 to TRBJ2-1, with 8 nucleotides matching TRBD2. Germline CDR1 and CDR2: LGHDT and YNNKEL (reference sequence). The length of the CDR3 is 15 residues. V was clipped by 10 bases and J by 0 bases; unmatched bases: 8.

A few counts support this clonotype. The J gene is TRBJ2-7, the V gene TRBV6-5; D is ambiguous. Trimming left V 0 bases short and J 4 bases short, with 10 bases between. This CDR3 spans 14 amino acids. Germline V gene sequence: CDR1 MNHEY, CDR2 SVGAGI. The CDR3 sequence: CASSYSIRLYEQYF. CDR3 bases: TGTGCCAGCAGTTACTCGATAAGGCTATACGAGCAGTACTTC.

This rearrangement joins TRBV5-5 to TRBJ2-5, with 7 bases lining up with TRBD1. V shed 5 bases, J shed 4 bases, and the junction held 14 bases outside the gene matches. CDR1 and CDR2 from the germline V gene are SGHKS and YYEKEE (reference sequence). The CDR3 totals 16 residues. In nucleotides, the CDR3 is TGTGCCAGCAGAGCTTCCCTGGACAGGACGCGAGAGACCCAGTACTTC. Encoded protein: CASRASLDRTRETQYF. The variable domain in full, with the rest retrieved from reference TRBV5-5 and TRBJ2-5, is DAGVTQSPTHLIKTRGQQVTLRCSPISGHKSVSWYQQVLGQGPQFIFQYYEKEERGRGNFPDRFSARQFPNYSSELNVNALLLGDSALYLCASRASLDRTRETQYFGPGTRLLVL.

This clonotype appeared many times. This rearrangement joins TRBV20-1 to TRBJ1-4; D remains unclear. This CDR3 region has 13 residues. The germline V gene encodes CDR1 DFQATT and CDR2 SNEGSKA (reference sequence). V was shortened by 1 base and J by 4 bases, with 7 bases between the two germline ends. The CDR3 region has the DNA TGCAGTGCTAGAGGACGGATTAATGAAAAACTGTTTTTT. Protein sequence: CSARGRINEKLFF.

V usage is TRBV10-3 and J usage is TRBJ2-1, with unresolved D. The V end was cut by 3 bases, the J end by 8 bases, with 8 bases between. Germline V gene data show CDR1 as ENHRY and CDR2 as SYGVKD. The length of the CDR3 is 12 residues. The DNA for the CDR3 is TGTGCCATCAGTGATCAGTACTATGAGCAGTTCTTC. Its translation is CAISDQYYEQFF.

This clonotype occurred a few times. The chain carries TRBV19 and TRBJ1-5, with D hard to call. CDR3 length: 13 amino acids. CDR1 is LNHDA and CDR2 is SQIVND in the germline V gene (reference sequence). Trimming left V 1 base short and J 3 bases short, with 4 bases between. CDR3 protein: CASSIALNQPQHF. The CDR3 DNA reads TGTGCCAGTAGTATAGCCCTCAATCAGCCCCAGCATTTT.